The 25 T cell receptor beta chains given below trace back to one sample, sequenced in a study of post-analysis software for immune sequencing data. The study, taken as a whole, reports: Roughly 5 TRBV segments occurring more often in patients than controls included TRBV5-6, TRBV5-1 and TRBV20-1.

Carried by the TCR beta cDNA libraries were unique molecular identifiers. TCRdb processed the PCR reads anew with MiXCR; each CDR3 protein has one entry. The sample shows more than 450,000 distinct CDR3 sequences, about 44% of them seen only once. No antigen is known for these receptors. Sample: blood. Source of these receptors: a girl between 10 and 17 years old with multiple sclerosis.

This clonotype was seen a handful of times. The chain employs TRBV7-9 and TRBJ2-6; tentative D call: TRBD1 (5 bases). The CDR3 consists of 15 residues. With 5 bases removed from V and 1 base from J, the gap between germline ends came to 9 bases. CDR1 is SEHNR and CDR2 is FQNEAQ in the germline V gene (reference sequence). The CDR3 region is CASSPGQSGANVLTF. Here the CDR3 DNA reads TGTGCCAGCAGCCCAGGGCAATCTGGGGCCAACGTCCTGACTTTC. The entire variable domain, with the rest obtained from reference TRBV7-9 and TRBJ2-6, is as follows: DTGVSQNPRHKITKRGQNVTFRCDPISEHNRLYWYRQTLGQGPEFLTYFQNEAQLEKSRLLSDRFSAERPKGSFSTLEIQRTEQGDSAMYLCASSPGQSGANVLTFGAGSRLTVL.

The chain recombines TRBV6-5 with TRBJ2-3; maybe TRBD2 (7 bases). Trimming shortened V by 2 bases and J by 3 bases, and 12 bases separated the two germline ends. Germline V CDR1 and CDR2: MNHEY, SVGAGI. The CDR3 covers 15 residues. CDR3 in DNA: TGTGCCAGCAGTTACAGAGCGGGACAAACAGATACGCAGTATTTT. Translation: CASSYRAGQTDTQYF.

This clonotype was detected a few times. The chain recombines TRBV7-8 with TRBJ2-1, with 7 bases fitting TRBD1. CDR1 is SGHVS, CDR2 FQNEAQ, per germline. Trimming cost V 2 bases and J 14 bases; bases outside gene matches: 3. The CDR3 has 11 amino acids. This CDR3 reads CASSLRGQEFF. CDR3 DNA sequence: TGTGCCAGCAGCTTAAGAGGACAGGAGTTCTTC.

CDR3 sequence (DNA): TGTGCCAGCAGTCTCAGACTAGCGGGAGGGGAGTACTTC. Amino acid sequence: CASSLRLAGGEYF. The chain carries TRBV12-3 or TRBV12-4 and TRBJ2-7, with TRBD2 identical over 14 bases. The CDR3 totals 13 residues. V shed 5 bases, J shed 11 bases, and the junction held 5 bases outside the gene matches.

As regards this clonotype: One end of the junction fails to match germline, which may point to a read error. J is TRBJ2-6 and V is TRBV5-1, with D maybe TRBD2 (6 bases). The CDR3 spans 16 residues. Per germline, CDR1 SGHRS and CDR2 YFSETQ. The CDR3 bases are TGCGCCAGCAGCTTGGAGGCATCGGGCGGGGCCAACGTCCGGACTTTC. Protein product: CASSLEASGGANVRTF.

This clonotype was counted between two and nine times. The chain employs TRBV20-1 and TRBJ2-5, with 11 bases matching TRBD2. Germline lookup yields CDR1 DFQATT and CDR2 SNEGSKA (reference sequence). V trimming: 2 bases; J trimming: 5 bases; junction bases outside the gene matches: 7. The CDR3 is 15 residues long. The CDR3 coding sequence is TGCAGTGCTAGATTAGCGGGAGGGTTGGAGGAGACCCAGTACTTC. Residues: CSARLAGGLEETQYF.

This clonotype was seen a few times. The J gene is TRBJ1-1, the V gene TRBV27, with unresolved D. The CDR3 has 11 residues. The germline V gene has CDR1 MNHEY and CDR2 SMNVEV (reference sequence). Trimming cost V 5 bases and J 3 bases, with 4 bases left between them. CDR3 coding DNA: TGTGCCAGCAGTACCGACACTGAAGCTTTCTTT. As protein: CASSTDTEAFF.

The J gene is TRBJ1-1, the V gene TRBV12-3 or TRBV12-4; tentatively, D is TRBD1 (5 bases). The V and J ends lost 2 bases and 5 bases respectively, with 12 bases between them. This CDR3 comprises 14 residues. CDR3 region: CASSLWQGGTEAFF. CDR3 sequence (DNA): TGTGCCAGCAGTTTATGGCAGGGAGGGACTGAAGCTTTCTTT.

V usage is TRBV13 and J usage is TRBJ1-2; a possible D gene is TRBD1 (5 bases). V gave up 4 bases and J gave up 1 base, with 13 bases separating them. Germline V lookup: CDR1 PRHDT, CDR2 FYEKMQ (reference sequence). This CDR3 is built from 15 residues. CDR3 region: CASSSTVFLNYGYTF. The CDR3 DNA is TGTGCCAGCAGCTCGACAGTCTTCCTTAACTATGGCTACACCTTC.

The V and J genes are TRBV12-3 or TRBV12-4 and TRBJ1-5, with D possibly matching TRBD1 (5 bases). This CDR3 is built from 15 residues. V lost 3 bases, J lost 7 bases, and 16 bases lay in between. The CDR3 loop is CASSFGGGSLQPQHF. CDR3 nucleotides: TGTGCCAGCAGTTTTGGGGGAGGGTCCTTACAGCCCCAGCATTTT.

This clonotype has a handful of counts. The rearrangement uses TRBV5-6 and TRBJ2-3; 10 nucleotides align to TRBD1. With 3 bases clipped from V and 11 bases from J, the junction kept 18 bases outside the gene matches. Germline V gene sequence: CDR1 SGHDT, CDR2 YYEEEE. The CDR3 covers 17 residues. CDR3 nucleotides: TGTGCCAGCAGCTGGAGGGGGACAGGGGAGGCTGCACAGGGGCAGTATTTT. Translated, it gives CASSWRGTGEAAQGQYF.

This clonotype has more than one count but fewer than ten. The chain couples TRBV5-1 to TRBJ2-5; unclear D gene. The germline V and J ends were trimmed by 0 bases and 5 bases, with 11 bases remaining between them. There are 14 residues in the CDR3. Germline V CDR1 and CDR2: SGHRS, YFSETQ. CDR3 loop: CASSLDQVGETQYF. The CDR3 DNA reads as TGCGCCAGCAGCTTGGATCAGGTTGGCGAGACCCAGTACTTC.

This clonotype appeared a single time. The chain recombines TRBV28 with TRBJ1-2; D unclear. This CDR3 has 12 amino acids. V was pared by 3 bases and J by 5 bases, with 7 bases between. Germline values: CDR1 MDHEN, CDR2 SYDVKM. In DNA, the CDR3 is TGTGCCAGCAGTTTTGAAAGGTATGGCTACACCTTC. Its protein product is CASSFERYGYTF.

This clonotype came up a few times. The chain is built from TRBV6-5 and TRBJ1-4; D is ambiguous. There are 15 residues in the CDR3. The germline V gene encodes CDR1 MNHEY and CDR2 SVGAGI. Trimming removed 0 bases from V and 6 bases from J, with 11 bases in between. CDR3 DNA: TGTGCCAGCAGTTACTCGGGTTCCAAGGATGAAAAACTGTTTTTT. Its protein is CASSYSGSKDEKLFF.

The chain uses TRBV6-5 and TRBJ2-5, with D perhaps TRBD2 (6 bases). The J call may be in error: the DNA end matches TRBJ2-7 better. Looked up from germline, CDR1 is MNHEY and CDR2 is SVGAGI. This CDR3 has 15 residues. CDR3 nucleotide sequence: TGTGCCAGCAGCAACACCTTTGCGGGGCCCTACGAGCAGTACTTC. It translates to CASSNTFAGPYEQYF.

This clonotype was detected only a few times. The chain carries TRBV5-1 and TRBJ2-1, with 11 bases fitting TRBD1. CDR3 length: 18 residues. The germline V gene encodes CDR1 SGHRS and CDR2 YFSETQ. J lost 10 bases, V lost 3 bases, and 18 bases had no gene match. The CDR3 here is CASSSGTGGRLALGEQFF. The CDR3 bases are TGCGCCAGCAGCTCAGGGACAGGGGGTCGACTAGCTCTTGGGGAGCAGTTCTTC.

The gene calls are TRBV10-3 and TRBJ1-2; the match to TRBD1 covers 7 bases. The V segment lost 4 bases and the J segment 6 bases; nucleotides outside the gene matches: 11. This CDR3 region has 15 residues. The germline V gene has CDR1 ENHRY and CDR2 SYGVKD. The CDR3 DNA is TGTGCCATCAGTGCTTCCAGGGGGAAGAGAGATGGCTACACCTTC. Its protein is CAISASRGKRDGYTF.

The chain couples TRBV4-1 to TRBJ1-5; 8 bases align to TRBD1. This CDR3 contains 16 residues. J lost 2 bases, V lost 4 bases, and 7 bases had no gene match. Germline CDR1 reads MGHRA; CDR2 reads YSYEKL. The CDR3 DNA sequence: TGCGCCAGCAGCCCGGGACAGGAGATAGGCAATCAGCCCCAGCATTTT. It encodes CASSPGQEIGNQPQHF.

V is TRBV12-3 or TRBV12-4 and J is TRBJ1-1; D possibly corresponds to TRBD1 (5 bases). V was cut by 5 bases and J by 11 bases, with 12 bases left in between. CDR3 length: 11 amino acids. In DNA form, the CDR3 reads TGTGCCAGCAGTGAGACAGTTGGCGCTTTCTTT. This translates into CASSETVGAFF.

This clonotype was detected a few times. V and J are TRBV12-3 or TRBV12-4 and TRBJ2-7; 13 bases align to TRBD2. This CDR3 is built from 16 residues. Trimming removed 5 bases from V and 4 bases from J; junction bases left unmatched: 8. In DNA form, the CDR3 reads TGTGCCAGCAGTAAGCGGACTAGCGGGAGAGGGTACGAGCAGTACTTC. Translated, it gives CASSKRTSGRGYEQYF.

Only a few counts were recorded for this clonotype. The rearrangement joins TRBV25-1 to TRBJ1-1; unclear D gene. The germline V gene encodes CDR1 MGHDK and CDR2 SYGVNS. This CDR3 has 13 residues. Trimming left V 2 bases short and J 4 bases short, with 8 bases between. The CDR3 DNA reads TGTGCCAGCAGTGAAACGAGGACCACTGAAGCTTTCTTT. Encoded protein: CASSETRTTEAFF. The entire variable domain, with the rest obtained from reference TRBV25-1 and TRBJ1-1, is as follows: EADIYQTPRYLVIGTGKKITLECSQTMGHDKMYWYQQDPGMELHLIHYSYGVNSTEKGDLSSESTVSRIRTEHFPLTLESARPSHTSQYLCASSETRTTEAFFGQGTRLTVV.

In nucleotides, the CDR3 is TGTGCCAGCAGATCCCGGGACGCACTTAACTACAATGAGCAGTTCTTC. It is translated as CASRSRDALNYNEQFF. V is TRBV6-5 and J is TRBJ2-1; D is tentatively TRBD1 or TRBD2 (5 bases each). V shed 6 bases and J shed 3 bases, with 18 bases lying between them. The CDR3 is 16 amino acids. Germline values: CDR1 MNHEY, CDR2 SVGAGI.

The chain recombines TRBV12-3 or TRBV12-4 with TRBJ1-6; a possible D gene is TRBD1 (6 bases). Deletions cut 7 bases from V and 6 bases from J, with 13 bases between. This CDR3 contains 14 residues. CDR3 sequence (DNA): TGTGCCAGCACCCTCGGACAGCGTAATTCACCCCTCCACTTT. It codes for CASTLGQRNSPLHF.

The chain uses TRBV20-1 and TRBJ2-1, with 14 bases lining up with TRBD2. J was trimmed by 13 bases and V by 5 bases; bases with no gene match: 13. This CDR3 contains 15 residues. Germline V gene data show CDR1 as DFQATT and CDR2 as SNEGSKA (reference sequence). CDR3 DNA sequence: TGCAGTGCTCCGCGGACTAGCGGGAGGAAGGAGACCCAGTTCTTC. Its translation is CSAPRTSGRKETQFF.

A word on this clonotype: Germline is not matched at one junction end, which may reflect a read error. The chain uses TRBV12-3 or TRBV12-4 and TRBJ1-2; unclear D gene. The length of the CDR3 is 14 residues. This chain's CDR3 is CASSPPGRIYGYTF. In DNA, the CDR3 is TGTGCCAGCAGCCCACCAGGACGGATCTATGGCTACACATTC.